The T cell receptor beta chain under discussion was sequenced for a study of shared clonotypes between healthy human individuals. For the study at large: Researchers assigned three CD4 naive, three CD4 memory, two CD8 naive and one CD8 memory plate to each donor.

Naive CD8 cells were CD45RO-negative, positively selected for CCR7, excluding terminally differentiated effector memory CD45RA+ cells. Clones were sequenced by immunoSEQ multiplex PCR, and TCRdb holds only the in-frame ones, with some missing. The sample carries millions of clones, roughly 95% recorded once. This clonotype originated in a man between 18 and 29 years old in good health. The sequencing sample was made of naive CD8+ T cells sorted from blood.

CDR3 residues: CASGLEASVGSYNEQFF. The CDR3 region has the DNA TGTGCTAGTGGTTTGGAGGCTAGCGTCGGCTCCTACAATGAGCAGTTCTTC. The chain carries TRBV12-5 and TRBJ2-1; D perhaps matches TRBD2 (6 bases). Germline V gene data show CDR1 as LGHNT and CDR2 as FRNRAP. The CDR3 covers 17 residues. V lost 1 base, J lost 0 bases, and 13 bases lay in between. The complete variable domain, with remaining parts taken from reference TRBV12-5 and TRBJ2-1, reads DARVTQTPRHKVTEMGQEVTMRCQPILGHNTVFWYRQTMMQGLELLAYFRNRAPLDDSGMPKDRFSAEMPDATLATLKIQPSEPRDSAVYFCASGLEASVGSYNEQFFGPGTRLTVL.